Shown below are 25 T cell receptor beta chains from a single sample sequenced in a study of monozygotic twins with cystic fibrosis. Method: immunoSEQ multiplex PCR; TCRdb's copy keeps in-frame clones and lacks some. The table records about 29,000 clones, around four fifths of them present only once. The sample consisted of blood. The receptors were gathered from a girl aged 2 to 9 with cystic fibrosis.

The chain carries TRBV14 and TRBJ2-3; TRBD2 might be the D (5 bases). This CDR3 comprises 15 residues. V lost 0 bases and J 6 bases, leaving 13 bases between the germline ends. Germline loops: CDR1 SGHDN, CDR2 FVKESK. CDR3 region: CASSQDTGWGDTQYF. The CDR3 nucleotides read TGTGCCAGCAGCCAAGATACGGGATGGGGTGATACGCAGTATTTT.

The V call is TRBV25-1, the J call TRBJ2-7; no reliable D call. CDR3 length: 13 amino acids. The germline V and J ends were trimmed by 0 bases and 3 bases, with 6 bases remaining between them. CDR1 and CDR2 (germline): MGHDK, SYGVNS. Written as DNA, the CDR3 is TGTGCCAGCAGTGAATATGGGATCTACGAGCAGTACTTC. This gives the protein CASSEYGIYEQYF.

The rearrangement uses TRBV9 and TRBJ2-7, with 12 bases matching TRBD2. V lost 0 bases, J lost 5 bases, and 6 bases stayed unmatched. This CDR3 is built from 16 residues. In germline, CDR1 is SGDLS, CDR2 YYNGEE. The CDR3 region is CASSVDPLAGGNEQYF. CDR3 nucleotide sequence: TGTGCCAGCAGCGTAGATCCGCTAGCGGGAGGGAACGAGCAGTACTTC.

The chain recombines TRBV27 with TRBJ1-1, with D possibly matching TRBD1 (6 bases). Trimming took off 6 bases at V and 5 bases at J, with 22 bases between the two ends. Germline V gives CDR1 MNHEY, CDR2 SMNVEV (reference sequence). The CDR3 is 16 residues long. The CDR3 is CASRFLETGGRTEAFF. DNA for the CDR3: TGTGCCAGCAGATTCCTCGAGACCGGGGGGCGAACTGAAGCTTTCTTT.

V gene TRBV6-4 combines with J gene TRBJ2-7; D possibly corresponds to TRBD2 (5 bases). The CDR3 loop spans 15 amino acids. V was pared by 3 bases and J by 0 bases, with 12 bases between. CDR1 is MRHNA and CDR2 is SNTAGT in the germline V gene. The CDR3 DNA follows: TGTGCCAGCAGTGAGCGGGCAGTTAACTCCTACGAGCAGTACTTC. Its protein is CASSERAVNSYEQYF.

The genes are TRBV15 and TRBJ1-1; D is ambiguous. V was shortened by 1 base and J by 6 bases, with 9 bases between the two germline ends. The CDR3 runs 13 residues. Germline-derived CDR1 and CDR2 are LNHNV and YYDKDF (reference sequence). The CDR3: CATSRVLTPEAFF. DNA of the CDR3: TGTGCCACCAGCAGAGTACTGACACCTGAAGCTTTCTTT.

The chain links TRBV7-2 to TRBJ2-1; D remains ambiguous. Germline V gene sequence: CDR1 SGHTA, CDR2 FQGNSA. V lost 1 base to trimming and J lost 6 bases, with 10 bases between them. The CDR3 is 14 amino acids. CDR3 nucleotides: TGTGCCAGCAGCTTAGACTTAAACATCAATGAGCAGTTCTTC. Translation: CASSLDLNINEQFF.

The chain employs TRBV6-5 and TRBJ1-5; 8 nucleotides agree with TRBD1. Unmatched junction bases numbered 10, after V lost 7 bases and J lost 5 bases. CDR3 length equals 15 residues. Germline CDR1 and CDR2: MNHEY and SVGAGI. The CDR3 here is CASKVRQGLDQPQHF. The CDR3 coding sequence is TGTGCCAGCAAAGTCCGACAGGGGTTAGATCAGCCCCAGCATTTT.

The chain is built from TRBV30 and TRBJ1-1; tentative D call: TRBD1 (5 bases). This CDR3 spans 15 amino acids. Per germline, CDR1 GTSNPN and CDR2 SVGIG (reference sequence). V dropped 0 bases and J dropped 1 base, with 12 bases sitting between them. Written as DNA, the CDR3 is TGTGCCTGGAGTGTACAAGTGAGGGGGAACACTGAAGCTTTCTTT. Translating gives CAWSVQVRGNTEAFF.

The chain is built from TRBV6-1 and TRBJ1-5; D uncertain. Germline V CDR1 and CDR2: MNHNS, SASEGT. The CDR3 is made up of 12 amino acids. The V gene lost 7 bases and the J gene lost 0 bases, with 4 bases spanning the gap. CDR3 bases: TGTGCCAGCAAGTATAGCAATCAGCCCCAGCATTTT. This gives the protein CASKYSNQPQHF.

This clone has only one observation. The J gene is TRBJ2-7, the V gene TRBV19, with D possibly TRBD1 on 5 matching bases. Between the trimmed V and J ends, which lost 5 bases and 0 bases, there was a span of 11 bases. The germline V gene has CDR1 LNHDA and CDR2 SQIVND (reference sequence). The CDR3 is made up of 14 amino acids. In nucleotides, the CDR3 is TGTGCCAGTAGTTCTGGGGCGAGCTCCTACGAGCAGTACTTC. Translating it yields CASSSGASSYEQYF.

The CDR3, as DNA: TGTGCCAGCAGCTTGGGCAGCCCTGGAGGGATTAATTCACCCCTCCACTTT. Amino acid sequence: CASSLGSPGGINSPLHF. The chain joins TRBV5-6 to TRBJ1-6, with no clear D. Trimming took off 0 bases at V and 6 bases at J, with 16 bases between the two ends. The CDR3 totals 17 residues. The germline CDR1 and CDR2 sequences are SGHDT and YYEEEE. Drawing the rest from reference TRBV5-6 and TRBJ1-6, the complete variable domain is DAGVTQSPTHLIKTRGQQVTLRCSPKSGHDTVSWYQQALGQGPQFIFQYYEEEERQRGNFPDRFSGHQFPNYSSELNVNALLLGDSALYLCASSLGSPGGINSPLHFGNGTRLTVT.

This sequence joins TRBV5-4 and TRBJ1-1; the D gene is possibly TRBD1 (5 bases). The V gene lost 1 base and the J gene lost 7 bases, with 14 bases spanning the gap. Germline CDR1 is SGHNT and CDR2 is YYREEE (reference sequence). This CDR3 contains 14 residues. This CDR3 reads CASSLTGTFNEAFF. The CDR3 DNA follows: TGTGCCAGCAGCTTGACCGGGACTTTTAATGAAGCTTTCTTT.

The rearrangement uses TRBV14 and TRBJ2-1; D remains ambiguous. The length of the CDR3 is 16 residues. Trimming cost V 3 bases and J 5 bases, with 17 bases left between them. Germline V gene sequence: CDR1 SGHDN, CDR2 FVKESK. The CDR3: CASSQSLYADNNEQFF. Here the CDR3 DNA reads TGTGCCAGCAGCCAGTCCCTTTACGCGGATAACAATGAGCAGTTCTTC.

This clone was observed once. The chain links TRBV18 to TRBJ2-5, with 8 bases that match TRBD2. There are 13 residues in the CDR3. In germline, CDR1 is KGHSH, CDR2 LQKENI. Trimming removed 5 bases from V and 5 bases from J; junction bases left unmatched: 4. CDR3 in DNA: TGTGCCAGCTCATCGACTAGCGAGGAGACCCAGTACTTC. Translated: CASSSTSEETQYF.

V and J are TRBV11-1 and TRBJ1-3; 8 bases are shared with TRBD1. The trim removed 8 bases at V and 0 bases at J, leaving 6 bases unmatched. The CDR3 runs 15 residues. Germline V gene data show CDR1 as SGHAT and CDR2 as FQDESV (reference sequence). CDR3 region: CASGRQGISGNTIYF. The DNA for the CDR3 is TGTGCCAGCGGGAGACAGGGGATCTCTGGAAACACCATATATTTT. The entire variable domain, with the rest obtained from reference TRBV11-1 and TRBJ1-3, is as follows: EAEVAQSPRYKITEKSQAVAFWCDPISGHATLYWYRQILGQGPELLVQFQDESVVDDSQLPKDRFSAERLKGVDSTLKIQPAELGDSAMYLCASGRQGISGNTIYFGEGSWLTVV.

CDR3 sequence (DNA): TGTGCCAGCAGCCCCCCCTTTAGGGGAGGCTACACCTTC. Its translation: CASSPPFRGGYTF. V usage is TRBV7-9 and J usage is TRBJ1-2, with D perhaps TRBD1 (5 bases). Trimming removed 5 bases from V and 8 bases from J, with 15 bases in between. The germline V gene encodes CDR1 SEHNR and CDR2 FQNEAQ (reference sequence). The CDR3 has 13 residues.

This sequence joins TRBV18 and TRBJ1-1, with D maybe TRBD1 (5 bases). Trimming shortened V by 3 bases and J by 0 bases, and 17 bases separated the two germline ends. This CDR3 has 17 amino acids. Germline CDR1 is KGHSH and CDR2 is LQKENI. The CDR3 here is CASSPGPISPVNTEAFF. In DNA form, the CDR3 reads TGTGCCAGCTCACCGGGACCCATATCTCCAGTGAACACTGAAGCTTTCTTT. The full variable domain, in which reference TRBV18 and TRBJ1-1 provide the parts outside the CDR3, is NAGVMQNPRHLVRRRGQEARLRCSPMKGHSHVYWYRQLPEEGLKFMVYLQKENIIDESGMPKERFSAEFPKEGPSILRIQQVVRGDSAAYFCASSPGPISPVNTEAFFGQGTRLTVV.

The chain couples TRBV30 to TRBJ2-7; weak D call: TRBD2 (7 bases). The V gene lost 5 bases and the J gene lost 0 bases, with 11 bases spanning the gap. Germline V gene lookup returns CDR1 GTSNPN and CDR2 SVGIG (reference sequence). CDR3 size: 13 residues. The CDR3 coding sequence is TGTGCCTGGGGAGGGGGGGTCTCCTACGAGCAGTACTTC. It specifies CAWGGGVSYEQYF.

V gene TRBV11-2 combines with J gene TRBJ2-7; 7 bases are shared with TRBD1. The CDR3 extends over 14 amino acids. Germline CDR1 is SGHAT and CDR2 is FQNNGV. Trimming at V came to 4 bases and at J to 3 bases, leaving 6 bases not matched to a gene. The CDR3 sequence: CASSSPGQSYEQYF. CDR3 DNA sequence: TGTGCCAGCAGCTCTCCGGGACAGAGCTACGAGCAGTACTTC. The complete variable domain, with remaining parts taken from reference TRBV11-2 and TRBJ2-7, reads EAGVAQSPRYKIIEKRQSVAFWCNPISGHATLYWYQQILGQGPKLLIQFQNNGVVDDSQLPKDRFSAERLKGVDSTLKIQPAKLEDSAVYLCASSSPGQSYEQYFGPGTRLTVT.

This chain connects TRBV2 to TRBJ2-5, with TRBD1 matching over 7 bases. Germline CDR1 is SNHLY and CDR2 is FYNNEI. The CDR3 length is 13 residues. V dropped 4 bases and J dropped 4; count of bases not matched to a gene: 3. The CDR3 sequence is CASSVTGVETQYF. The CDR3 nucleotides read TGTGCCAGCAGTGTCACAGGGGTAGAGACCCAGTACTTC.

The DNA of the CDR3 is TGTGCCACCAGCAGAGATTGGGGATCGGGCAATGAGCAGTTCTTC. Its protein product is CATSRDWGSGNEQFF. The chain combines TRBV15 with TRBJ2-1, with D unclear. The germline V gene encodes CDR1 LNHNV and CDR2 YYDKDF (reference sequence). The CDR3 sequence is 15 residues long. V was cut by 0 bases and J by 6 bases, with 12 bases left in between. Using reference TRBV15 and TRBJ2-1 for the parts outside the CDR3, the full variable domain is DAMVIQNPRYQVTQFGKPVTLSCSQTLNHNVMYWYQQKSSQAPKLLFHYYDKDFNNEADTPDNFQSRRPNTSFCFLDIRSPGLGDTAMYLCATSRDWGSGNEQFFGPGTRLTVL.

V usage is TRBV4-1 and J usage is TRBJ2-3; tentative D call: TRBD1 (5 bases). V lost 0 bases and J lost 1, with 11 bases in between. The CDR3 sequence is 16 residues long. The germline gives CDR1 MGHRA, CDR2 YSYEKL. The CDR3 nucleotides are TGCGCCAGCAGCCAAGATAAGGGGATCGGCACAGATACGCAGTATTTT. Translation gives CASSQDKGIGTDTQYF.

V usage is TRBV5-1 and J usage is TRBJ2-7; possibly TRBD2 for D (6 bases). This CDR3 comprises 13 residues. V lost 4 bases to trimming and J lost 6 bases, with 14 bases between them. The germline CDR1 and CDR2 sequences are SGHRS and YFSETQ. The CDR3 DNA reads as TGCGCCAGCAGCCCCGCCGGAGGGATCGAGCAGTACTTC. Residues: CASSPAGGIEQYF.

The J gene is TRBJ2-5, the V gene TRBV6-5, with 9 bases lining up with TRBD1. V was clipped by 5 bases and J by 2 bases; unmatched bases: 3. The CDR3 sequence is 14 residues long. CDR1 and CDR2 (germline): MNHEY, SVGAGI. The CDR3 reads CASSHRGQQETQYF. The DNA for the CDR3 is TGTGCCAGCAGTCACAGGGGGCAGCAAGAGACCCAGTACTTC.